This T cell receptor (beta chain) was retrieved from a study of HIV-infected patients and healthy controls. This clonotype occurred a few times. MiXCR, applied by TCRdb to the 5' RACE reads, yields one record per CDR3 protein. Found here are around 62,000 distinct CDR3 sequences, 19% of them singletons; the top ten hold over 1.1%. Per the germline V gene, CDR1 is SQVTM and CDR2 is ANQGSEA. This CDR3 has 13 amino acids. V trimming: 6 bases; J trimming: 6 bases; junction bases outside the gene matches: 9. Sequencing was performed on CD4+ T cells from blood. The rearrangement uses TRBV29-1 and TRBJ2-3; 7 bases map to TRBD2. This clonotype was sampled from a human donor in good health. The CDR3 is CSVAGGEWDTQYF. The CDR3 nucleotides are TGCAGCGTGGCTGGGGGGGAATGGGATACGCAGTATTTT.